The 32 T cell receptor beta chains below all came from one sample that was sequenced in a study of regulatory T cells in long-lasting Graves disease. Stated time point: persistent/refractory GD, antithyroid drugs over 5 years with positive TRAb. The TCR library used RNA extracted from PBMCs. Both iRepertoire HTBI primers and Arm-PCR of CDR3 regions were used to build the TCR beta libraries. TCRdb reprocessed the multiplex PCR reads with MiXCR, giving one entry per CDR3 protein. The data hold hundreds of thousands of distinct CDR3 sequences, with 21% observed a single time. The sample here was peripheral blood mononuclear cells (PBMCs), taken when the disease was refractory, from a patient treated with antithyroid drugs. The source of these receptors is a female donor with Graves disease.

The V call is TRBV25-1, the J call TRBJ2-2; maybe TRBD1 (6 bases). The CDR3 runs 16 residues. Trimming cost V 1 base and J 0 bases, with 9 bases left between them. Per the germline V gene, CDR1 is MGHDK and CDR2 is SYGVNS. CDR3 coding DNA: TGTGCCAGCAGTGAATTTGAGGGGGCGAACACCGGGGAGCTGTTTTTT. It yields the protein CASSEFEGANTGELFF.

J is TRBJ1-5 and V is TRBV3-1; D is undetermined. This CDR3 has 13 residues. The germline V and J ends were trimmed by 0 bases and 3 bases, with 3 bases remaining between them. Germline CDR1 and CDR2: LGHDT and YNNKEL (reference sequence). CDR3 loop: CASSQDNNQPQHF. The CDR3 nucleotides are TGTGCCAGCAGCCAAGACAACAATCAGCCCCAGCATTTT.

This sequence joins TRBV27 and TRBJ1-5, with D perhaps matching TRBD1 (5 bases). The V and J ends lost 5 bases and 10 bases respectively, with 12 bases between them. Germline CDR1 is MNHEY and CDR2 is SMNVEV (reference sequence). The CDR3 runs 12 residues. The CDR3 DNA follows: TGTGCCAGCAGTCCCCAGGGTGGTCCCCAGCATTTT. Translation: CASSPQGGPQHF.

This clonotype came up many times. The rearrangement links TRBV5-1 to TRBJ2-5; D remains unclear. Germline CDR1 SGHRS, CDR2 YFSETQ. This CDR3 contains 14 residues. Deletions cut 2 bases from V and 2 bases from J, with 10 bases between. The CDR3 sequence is CASSLKGSQETQYF. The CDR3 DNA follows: TGCGCCAGCAGCTTAAAAGGGTCGCAAGAGACCCAGTACTTC.

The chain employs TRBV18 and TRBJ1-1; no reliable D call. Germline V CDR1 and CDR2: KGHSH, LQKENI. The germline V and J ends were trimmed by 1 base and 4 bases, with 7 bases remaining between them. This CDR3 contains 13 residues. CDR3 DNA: TGTGCCAGCTCACCACAGGGTATCACTGAAGCTTTCTTT. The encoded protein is CASSPQGITEAFF.

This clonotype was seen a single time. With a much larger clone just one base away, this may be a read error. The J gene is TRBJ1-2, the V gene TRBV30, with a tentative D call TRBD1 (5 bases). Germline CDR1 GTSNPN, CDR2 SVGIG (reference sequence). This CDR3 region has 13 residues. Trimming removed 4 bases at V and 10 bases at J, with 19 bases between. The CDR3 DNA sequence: TGTGCCTGGAATTCCCAGGGTCCGAATGACTACACCTTC. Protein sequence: CAWNSQGPNDYTF.

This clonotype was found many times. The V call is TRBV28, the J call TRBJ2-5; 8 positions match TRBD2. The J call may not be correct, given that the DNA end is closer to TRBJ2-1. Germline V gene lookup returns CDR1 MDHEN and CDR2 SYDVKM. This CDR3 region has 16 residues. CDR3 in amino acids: CASSSAAGVNGNEQFF. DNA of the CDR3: TGTGCCAGCAGTTCGGCAGCGGGAGTGAATGGGAATGAGCAGTTCTTC.

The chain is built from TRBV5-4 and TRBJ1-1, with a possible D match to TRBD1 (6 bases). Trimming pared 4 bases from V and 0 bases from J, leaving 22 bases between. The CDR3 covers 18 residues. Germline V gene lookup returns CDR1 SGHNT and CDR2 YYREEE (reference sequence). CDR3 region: CASSRGSARGGLNTEAFF. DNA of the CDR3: TGTGCCAGCAGCCGCGGTTCAGCTCGAGGGGGTCTGAACACTGAAGCTTTCTTT.

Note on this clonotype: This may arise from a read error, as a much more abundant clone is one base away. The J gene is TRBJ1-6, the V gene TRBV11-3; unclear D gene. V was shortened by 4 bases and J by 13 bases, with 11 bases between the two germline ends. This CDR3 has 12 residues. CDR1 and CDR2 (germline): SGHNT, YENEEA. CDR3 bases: TGTGCCAGCAGCTGCCCCGTGTGGCCCCTCCACTTT. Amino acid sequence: CASSCPVWPLHF. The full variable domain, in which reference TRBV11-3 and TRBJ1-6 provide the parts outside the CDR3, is EAGVVQSPRYKIIEKKQPVAFWCNPISGHNTLYWYLQNLGQGPELLIRYENEEAVDDSQLPKDRFSAERLKGVDSTLKIQPAELGDSAVYLCASSCPVWPLHFGNGTRLTVT.

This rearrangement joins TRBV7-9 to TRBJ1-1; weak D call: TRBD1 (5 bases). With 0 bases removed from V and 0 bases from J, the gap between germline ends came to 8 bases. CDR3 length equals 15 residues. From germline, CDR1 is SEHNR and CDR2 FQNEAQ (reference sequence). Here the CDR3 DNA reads TGTGCCAGCAGCTTAGCGGGGACCCTGAACACTGAAGCTTTCTTT. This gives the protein CASSLAGTLNTEAFF.

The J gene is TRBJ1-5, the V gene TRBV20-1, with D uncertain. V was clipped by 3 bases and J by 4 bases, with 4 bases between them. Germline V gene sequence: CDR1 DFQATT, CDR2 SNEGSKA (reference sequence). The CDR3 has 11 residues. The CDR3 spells CSASENQPQHF. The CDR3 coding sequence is TGCAGTGCTAGTGAGAATCAGCCCCAGCATTTT.

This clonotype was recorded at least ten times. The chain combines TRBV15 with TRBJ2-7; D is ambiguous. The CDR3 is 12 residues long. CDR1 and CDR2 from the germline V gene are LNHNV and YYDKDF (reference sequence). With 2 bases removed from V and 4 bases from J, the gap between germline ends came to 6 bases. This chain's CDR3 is CATSRPDYEQYF. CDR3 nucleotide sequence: TGTGCCACCAGCAGACCGGATTACGAGCAGTACTTC.

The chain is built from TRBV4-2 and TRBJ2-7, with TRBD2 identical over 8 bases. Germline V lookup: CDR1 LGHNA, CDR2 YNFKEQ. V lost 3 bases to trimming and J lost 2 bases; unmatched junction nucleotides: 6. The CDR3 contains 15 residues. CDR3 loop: CASSHTSGLTYEQYF. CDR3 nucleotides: TGTGCCAGCAGCCATACTAGCGGCCTTACCTACGAGCAGTACTTC.

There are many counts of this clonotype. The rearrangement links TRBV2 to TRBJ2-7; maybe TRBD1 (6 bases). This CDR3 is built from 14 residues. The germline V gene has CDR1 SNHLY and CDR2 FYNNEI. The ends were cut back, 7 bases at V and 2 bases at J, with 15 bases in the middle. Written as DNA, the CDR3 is TGTGCCAGCACGACCGGGACACTGACCTACGAGCAGTACTTC. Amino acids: CASTTGTLTYEQYF.

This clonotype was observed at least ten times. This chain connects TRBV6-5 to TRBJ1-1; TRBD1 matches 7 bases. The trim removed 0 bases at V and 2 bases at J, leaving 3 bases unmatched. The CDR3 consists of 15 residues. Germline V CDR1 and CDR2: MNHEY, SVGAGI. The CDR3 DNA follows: TGTGCCAGCAGTTACTCGAGACAGGGTAACACTGAAGCTTTCTTT. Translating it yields CASSYSRQGNTEAFF.

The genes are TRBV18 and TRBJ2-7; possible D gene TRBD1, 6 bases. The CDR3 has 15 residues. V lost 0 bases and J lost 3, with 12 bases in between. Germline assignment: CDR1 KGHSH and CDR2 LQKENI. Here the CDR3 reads CASSPPEQGHYEQYF. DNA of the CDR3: TGTGCCAGCTCACCACCGGAACAGGGCCACTACGAGCAGTACTTC.

The CDR3 nucleotides are TGTGCCAGCAGCGTAGGGGGGGAAGGGGCCCAGTACTTC. It specifies CASSVGGEGAQYF. The chain couples TRBV9 to TRBJ2-5; tentative D call: TRBD2 (6 bases). Germline loops: CDR1 SGDLS, CDR2 YYNGEE. This CDR3 is built from 13 residues. V was trimmed by 0 bases and J by 9 bases, leaving 12 bases between them.

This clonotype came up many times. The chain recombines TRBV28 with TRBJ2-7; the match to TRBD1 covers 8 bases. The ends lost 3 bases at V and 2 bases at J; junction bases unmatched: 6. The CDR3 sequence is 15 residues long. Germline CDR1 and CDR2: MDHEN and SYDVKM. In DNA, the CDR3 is TGTGCCAGCAGTTTGGGGGGACAGGTCCCCTACGAGCAGTACTTC. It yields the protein CASSLGGQVPYEQYF.

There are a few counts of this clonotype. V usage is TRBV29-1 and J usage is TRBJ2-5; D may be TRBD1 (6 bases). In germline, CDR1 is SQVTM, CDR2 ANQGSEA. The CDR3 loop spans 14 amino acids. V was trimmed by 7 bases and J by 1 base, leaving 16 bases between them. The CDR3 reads CSGRDTILQETQYF. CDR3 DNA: TGCAGCGGCCGGGACACCATCCTCCAAGAGACCCAGTACTTC.

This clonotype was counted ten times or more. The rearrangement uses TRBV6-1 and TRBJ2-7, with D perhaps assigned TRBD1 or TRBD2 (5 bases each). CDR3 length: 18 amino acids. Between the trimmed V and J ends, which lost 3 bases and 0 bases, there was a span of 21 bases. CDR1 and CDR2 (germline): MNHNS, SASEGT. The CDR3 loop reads CASSDGTDRFVPSYEQYF. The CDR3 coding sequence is TGTGCCAGCAGTGACGGGACCGACCGTTTTGTCCCCTCCTACGAGCAGTACTTC.

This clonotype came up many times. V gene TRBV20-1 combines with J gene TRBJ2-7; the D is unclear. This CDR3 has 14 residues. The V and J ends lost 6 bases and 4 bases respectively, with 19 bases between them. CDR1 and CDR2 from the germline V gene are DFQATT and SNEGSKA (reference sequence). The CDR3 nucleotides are TGCAGTGCGTACCCCCTCGGTGGCGGATACGAGCAGTACTTC. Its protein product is CSAYPLGGGYEQYF.

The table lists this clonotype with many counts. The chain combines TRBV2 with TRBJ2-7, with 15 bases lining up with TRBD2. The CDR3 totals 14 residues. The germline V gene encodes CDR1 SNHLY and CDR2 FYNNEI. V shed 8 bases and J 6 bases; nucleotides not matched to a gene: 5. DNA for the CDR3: TGTGCCAGCCGAGGACTAGCGGGAGGGTTCGAGCAGTACTTC. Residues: CASRGLAGGFEQYF.

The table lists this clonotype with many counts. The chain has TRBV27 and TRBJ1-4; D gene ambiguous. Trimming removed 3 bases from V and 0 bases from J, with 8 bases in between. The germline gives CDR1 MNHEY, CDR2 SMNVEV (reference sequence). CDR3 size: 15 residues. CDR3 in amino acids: CASSLMGSTNEKLFF. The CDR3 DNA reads TGTGCCAGCAGTTTGATGGGTTCAACTAATGAAAAACTGTTTTTT.

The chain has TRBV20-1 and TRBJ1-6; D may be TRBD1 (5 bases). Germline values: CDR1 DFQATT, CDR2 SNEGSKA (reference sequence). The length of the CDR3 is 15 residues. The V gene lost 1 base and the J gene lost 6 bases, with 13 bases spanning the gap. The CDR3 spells CSARAAAQGNSPLHF. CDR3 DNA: TGCAGTGCTAGAGCGGCGGCCCAGGGTAATTCACCCCTCCACTTT.

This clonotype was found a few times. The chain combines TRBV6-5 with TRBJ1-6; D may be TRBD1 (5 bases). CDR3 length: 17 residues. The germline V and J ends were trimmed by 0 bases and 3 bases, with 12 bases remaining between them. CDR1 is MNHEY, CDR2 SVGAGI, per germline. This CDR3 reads CASSYSGRDGYNSPLHF. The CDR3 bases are TGTGCCAGCAGTTACTCGGGACGGGACGGCTATAATTCACCCCTCCACTTT.

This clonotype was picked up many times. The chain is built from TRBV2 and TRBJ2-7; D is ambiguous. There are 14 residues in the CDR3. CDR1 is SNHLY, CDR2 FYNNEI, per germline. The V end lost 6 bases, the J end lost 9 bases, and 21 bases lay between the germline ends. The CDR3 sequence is CASRGGSLAWGQYF. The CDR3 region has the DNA TGTGCCAGCAGGGGCGGATCGCTCGCGTGGGGGCAGTACTTC. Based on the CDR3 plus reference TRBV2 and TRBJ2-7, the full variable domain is EPEVTQTPSHQVTQMGQEVILRCVPISNHLYFYWYRQILGQKVEFLVSFYNNEISEKSEIFDDQFSVERPDGSNFTLKIRSTKLEDSAMYFCASRGGSLAWGQYFGPGTRLTVT.

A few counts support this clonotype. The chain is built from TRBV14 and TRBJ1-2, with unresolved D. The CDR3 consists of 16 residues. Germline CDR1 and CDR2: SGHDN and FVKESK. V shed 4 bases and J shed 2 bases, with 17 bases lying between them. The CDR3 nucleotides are TGTGCCAGCAGCCTATATAGGAACAAAGCGAACTATGGCTACACCTTC. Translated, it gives CASSLYRNKANYGYTF.

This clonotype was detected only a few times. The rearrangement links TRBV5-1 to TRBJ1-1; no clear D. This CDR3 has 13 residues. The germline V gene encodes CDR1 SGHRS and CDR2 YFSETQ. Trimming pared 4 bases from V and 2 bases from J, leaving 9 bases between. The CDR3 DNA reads TGCGCCAGCAGCGCGTCGGACAACACTGAAGCTTTCTTT. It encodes CASSASDNTEAFF.

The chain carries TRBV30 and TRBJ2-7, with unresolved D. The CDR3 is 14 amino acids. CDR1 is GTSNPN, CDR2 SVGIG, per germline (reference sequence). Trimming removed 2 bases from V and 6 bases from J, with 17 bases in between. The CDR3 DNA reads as TGTGCCTGGAGTAAGAAAAATGGGTTAGCCGAGCAGTACTTC. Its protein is CAWSKKNGLAEQYF.

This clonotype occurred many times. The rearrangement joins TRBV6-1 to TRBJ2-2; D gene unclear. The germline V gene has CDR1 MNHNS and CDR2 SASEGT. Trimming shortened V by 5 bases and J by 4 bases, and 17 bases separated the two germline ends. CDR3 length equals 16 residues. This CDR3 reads CASSPLDQASTGELFF. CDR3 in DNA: TGTGCCAGCAGTCCTCTGGACCAGGCAAGCACCGGGGAGCTGTTTTTT.

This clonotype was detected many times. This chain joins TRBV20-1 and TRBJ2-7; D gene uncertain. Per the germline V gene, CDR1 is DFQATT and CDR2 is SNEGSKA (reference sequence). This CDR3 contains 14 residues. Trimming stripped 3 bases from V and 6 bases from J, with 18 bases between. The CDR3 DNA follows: TGCAGTGCTAGCGAACTCCTTTTCGGTGGCGAGCAGTACTTC. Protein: CSASELLFGGEQYF.

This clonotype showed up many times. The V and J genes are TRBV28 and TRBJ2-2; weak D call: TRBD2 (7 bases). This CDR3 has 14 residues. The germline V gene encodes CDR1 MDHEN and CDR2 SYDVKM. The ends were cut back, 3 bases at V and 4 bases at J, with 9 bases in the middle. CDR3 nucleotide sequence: TGTGCCAGCAGTTTTGGGGGGGCCACCGGGGAGCTGTTTTTT. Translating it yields CASSFGGATGELFF.